These 28 T cell receptor beta chains originate from one sample sequenced in a study of cytomegalovirus exposure and HLA in healthy donors. PCR was performed using 60 Vbeta and 13 Jbeta primers. Sequencing used immunoSEQ multiplex PCR; TCRdb keeps in-frame clones, though not all of them. The table lists about 180,000 clones, roughly 82% of them singletons, with 1.5% in the top ten. The sequencing input was PBMCs. The receptors stem from a man aged 40-49 years in good health and CMV-seronegative.

V usage is TRBV6-6 and J usage is TRBJ1-1; D gene ambiguous. The CDR3 covers 13 residues. Germline CDR1 MNHNY, CDR2 SVGAGI (reference sequence). V lost 7 bases and J lost 0, with 9 bases in between. CDR3 sequence reads: CASKLKLNTEAFF. Here the CDR3 DNA reads TGTGCCAGCAAACTTAAACTGAACACTGAAGCTTTCTTT.

This chain links TRBV15 with TRBJ2-7; D may be TRBD1 (6 bases). Trimming took off 1 base at V and 0 bases at J, with 7 bases between the two ends. CDR3 length equals 14 residues. Germline V lookup: CDR1 LNHNV, CDR2 YYDKDF (reference sequence). CDR3 DNA sequence: TGTGCCACCAGCAGAGCACAGGGCTCCTACGAGCAGTACTTC. The encoded protein is CATSRAQGSYEQYF.

The chain has TRBV5-1 and TRBJ1-6; a possible D gene is TRBD1 (6 bases). The CDR3 sequence is 15 residues long. Germline lookup yields CDR1 SGHRS and CDR2 YFSETQ. V dropped 4 bases and J dropped 0 bases, with 8 bases sitting between them. The CDR3 loop reads CASSRDISYNSPLHF. CDR3 coding DNA: TGCGCCAGCAGCAGGGACATCTCCTATAATTCACCCCTCCACTTT. Full variable domain (missing parts from reference TRBV5-1 and TRBJ1-6): KAGVTQTPRYLIKTRGQQVTLSCSPISGHRSVSWYQQTPGQGLQFLFEYFSETQRNKGNFPGRFSGRQFSNSRSEMNVSTLELGDSALYLCASSRDISYNSPLHFGNGTRLTVT.

V gene TRBV7-2 combines with J gene TRBJ1-5; TRBD1 might be the D (5 bases). Germline V gene data show CDR1 as SGHTA and CDR2 as FQGNSA. V dropped 5 bases and J dropped 3 bases, with 14 bases sitting between them. There are 15 residues in the CDR3. Written as DNA, the CDR3 is TGTGCCAGCAGCACCGAACCGGGGGACAATCAGCCCCAGCATTTT. Its translation: CASSTEPGDNQPQHF.

The V and J genes are TRBV28 and TRBJ2-5; 15 bases align to TRBD2. The J segment lost 5 bases and the V segment lost 6 bases, leaving 10 bases of the junction unmatched. This CDR3 has 17 amino acids. The germline V gene encodes CDR1 MDHEN and CDR2 SYDVKM. CDR3 DNA: TGTGCCAGCAGCTCATGGACTAGCGGGAGGGGGAAGGAGACCCAGTACTTC. As protein: CASSSWTSGRGKETQYF.

The CDR3 here is CASSSAAINYGYTF. The CDR3 DNA is TGTGCCAGCAGCTCAGCAGCGATAAACTATGGCTACACCTTC. The V and J genes are TRBV5-6 and TRBJ1-2; D not certain. The V and J ends lost 3 bases and 2 bases respectively, with 11 bases between them. This CDR3 spans 14 amino acids. Germline lookup yields CDR1 SGHDT and CDR2 YYEEEE. The full variable domain, completed using reference TRBV5-6 and TRBJ1-2, is DAGVTQSPTHLIKTRGQQVTLRCSPKSGHDTVSWYQQALGQGPQFIFQYYEEEERQRGNFPDRFSGHQFPNYSSELNVNALLLGDSALYLCASSSAAINYGYTFGSGTRLTVV.

The gene calls are TRBV6-6 and TRBJ2-1, with TRBD1 matching over 7 bases. Germline lookup yields CDR1 MNHNY and CDR2 SVGAGI (reference sequence). With V trimmed by 5 bases and J by 7 bases, 11 bases remained unmatched. CDR3 length equals 15 residues. The DNA for the CDR3 is TGTGCCAGCAGTGCCCACCCTGGGACAGAGAATGAGCAGTTCTTC. It specifies CASSAHPGTENEQFF.

The chain is built from TRBV5-1 and TRBJ2-5, with 7 bases lining up with TRBD2. The CDR3 is made up of 15 amino acids. Unmatched junction bases numbered 8, after V lost 4 bases and J lost 2 bases. Germline V gene data show CDR1 as SGHRS and CDR2 as YFSETQ. In nucleotides, the CDR3 is TGCGCCAGCAGCCGTGGGCGGGGGACTCAAGAGACCCAGTACTTC. Protein product: CASSRGRGTQETQYF.

CDR3 region: CASSLVFLAGTGELFF. The CDR3 region has the DNA TGTGCCAGCAGCTTGGTTTTCCTAGCCGGGACCGGGGAGCTGTTTTTT. The V gene is TRBV5-5, the J gene TRBJ2-2, with D perhaps TRBD2 (5 bases). Germline V gene data show CDR1 as SGHKS and CDR2 as YYEKEE (reference sequence). With 0 bases removed from V and 5 bases from J, the gap between germline ends came to 14 bases. The CDR3 totals 16 residues.

The chain recombines TRBV7-6 with TRBJ2-1; 14 nucleotides agree with TRBD2. CDR3 length: 15 residues. V lost 6 bases to trimming and J lost 9 bases; unmatched junction nucleotides: 7. In germline, CDR1 is SGHVS, CDR2 FNYEAQ. CDR3 bases: TGTGCCAGCAGTTTACGACTAGCGGGAGGGACTGAGCAGTTCTTC. This gives the protein CASSLRLAGGTEQFF. Full variable domain (outside the CDR3, taken from reference TRBV7-6 and TRBJ2-1): GAGVSQSPRYKVTKRGQDVALRCDPISGHVSLYWYRQALGQGPEFLTYFNYEAQQDKSGLPNDRFSAERPEGSISTLTIQRTEQRDSAMYRCASSLRLAGGTEQFFGPGTRLTVL.

This clone was found once. The chain recombines TRBV4-3 with TRBJ2-7, with D possibly TRBD2 on 6 matching bases. This CDR3 has 15 amino acids. Per germline, CDR1 LGHNA and CDR2 YSLEER. V lost 1 base and J lost 3, with 13 bases in between. In DNA, the CDR3 is TGCGCCAGCAGCCAAGTCACGGGAGCGTTCTACGAGCAGTACTTC. It yields the protein CASSQVTGAFYEQYF.

The V and J genes are TRBV19 and TRBJ1-1; unclear D gene. Looked up from germline, CDR1 is LNHDA and CDR2 is SQIVND (reference sequence). The V end lost 7 bases, the J end lost 4 bases, and 16 bases lay between the germline ends. There are 14 residues in the CDR3. The CDR3 DNA reads TGTGCCAGTAATCCGATAGGAGATATCACTGAAGCTTTCTTT. Amino acid sequence: CASNPIGDITEAFF.

The V and J genes are TRBV27 and TRBJ2-7, with TRBD2 matching over 9 bases. J lost 2 bases, V lost 5 bases, and 7 bases had no gene match. Germline CDR1 is MNHEY and CDR2 is SMNVEV (reference sequence). CDR3 length: 15 amino acids. CDR3 in DNA: TGTGCCAGCAGTCCCGGGCTAGCGGGGACCTACGAGCAGTACTTC. The encoded protein is CASSPGLAGTYEQYF.

CDR3 sequence reads: CASSPPGTSGYNEQFF. CDR3 DNA: TGTGCCAGCAGCCCTCCCGGGACTAGCGGATACAATGAGCAGTTCTTC. V gene TRBV11-2 combines with J gene TRBJ2-1; 11 bases line up with TRBD2. With V trimmed by 5 bases and J by 4 bases, 7 bases remained unmatched. The CDR3 loop spans 16 amino acids. Germline V gives CDR1 SGHAT, CDR2 FQNNGV.

Here the CDR3 reads CSVELDRSYEQYF. CDR3 coding DNA: TGCAGCGTTGAACTCGACAGGTCCTACGAGCAGTACTTC. The chain employs TRBV29-1 and TRBJ2-7; weak D call: TRBD1 (6 bases). The CDR3 totals 13 residues. CDR1 is SQVTM and CDR2 is ANQGSEA in the germline V gene. V gave up 2 bases and J gave up 1 base, with 9 bases separating them.

The V gene is TRBV6-5, the J gene TRBJ1-1, with D uncertain. V shed 0 bases and J shed 4 bases, with 12 bases lying between them. This CDR3 comprises 15 residues. The V gene's germline CDR1 is MNHEY and CDR2 SVGAGI. The CDR3 region has the DNA TGTGCCAGCAGTTACTCGGAGGCGTGGAGCACTGAAGCTTTCTTT. Its translation is CASSYSEAWSTEAFF.

The gene calls are TRBV7-2 and TRBJ2-3; 12 nucleotides line up with TRBD2. Germline CDR1 and CDR2: SGHTA and FQGNSA. There are 15 residues in the CDR3. V trimming: 4 bases; J trimming: 6 bases; junction bases outside the gene matches: 5. The chain's CDR3 is CASSYPSGGADTQYF. The CDR3 region has the DNA TGTGCCAGCAGCTATCCTAGCGGGGGGGCGGATACGCAGTATTTT. The entire variable domain, with the rest obtained from reference TRBV7-2 and TRBJ2-3, is as follows: GAGVSQSPSNKVTEKGKDVELRCDPISGHTALYWYRQSLGQGLEFLIYFQGNSAPDKSGLPSDRFSAERTGGSVSTLTIQRTQQEDSAVYLCASSYPSGGADTQYFGPGTRLTVL.

This chain links TRBV30 with TRBJ1-1; D unresolved. V shed 8 bases and J shed 1 base, with 20 bases lying between them. The CDR3 extends over 15 amino acids. Per germline, CDR1 GTSNPN and CDR2 SVGIG (reference sequence). The DNA for the CDR3 is TGTGCCGGACTCCCCCGGTGGGGTACGAACACTGAAGCTTTCTTT. Translation: CAGLPRWGTNTEAFF.

V gene TRBV7-9 combines with J gene TRBJ2-1; D is possibly TRBD2 (5 bases). The CDR3 totals 16 residues. In germline, CDR1 is SEHNR, CDR2 FQNEAQ (reference sequence). V was clipped by 0 bases and J by 8 bases, with 17 bases between them. In DNA, the CDR3 is TGTGCCAGCAGCTTAGCTCAGACTGAGGGTTCTGATGAGCAGTTCTTC. This gives the protein CASSLAQTEGSDEQFF.

CDR3 sequence reads: CASTGQAAYEQYF. The CDR3 nucleotides are TGTGCCAGCACGGGACAGGCTGCCTACGAGCAGTACTTC. This chain uses TRBV27 with TRBJ2-7; 8 nucleotides agree with TRBD1. The CDR3 is 13 residues long. Per the germline V gene, CDR1 is MNHEY and CDR2 is SMNVEV (reference sequence). Germline trimming cut 7 bases from V and 2 bases from J; bases unmatched to any gene: 4.

This rearrangement joins TRBV27 to TRBJ1-5; D possibly corresponds to TRBD1 (5 bases). Germline lookup yields CDR1 MNHEY and CDR2 SMNVEV (reference sequence). Trimming took off 2 bases at V and 4 bases at J, with 24 bases between the two ends. The CDR3 length is 19 residues. The CDR3 nucleotides read TGTGCCAGCAGTTTAAGAATAACAACTACCCCAGGGCTGAATCAGCCCCAGCATTTT. It encodes CASSLRITTTPGLNQPQHF.

The V call is TRBV30, the J call TRBJ1-2, with D unclear. Germline V lookup: CDR1 GTSNPN, CDR2 SVGIG (reference sequence). The CDR3 totals 12 residues. Trimming removed 3 bases at V and 6 bases at J, with 11 bases between. CDR3 DNA sequence: TGTGCCTGGAGCCTAATCCGAGATGGCTACACCTTC. Translation: CAWSLIRDGYTF. The variable domain in full, completed from reference TRBV30 and TRBJ1-2, reads SQTIHQWPATLVQPVGSPLSLECTVEGTSNPNLYWYRQAAGRGLQLLFYSVGIGQISSEVPQNLSASRPQDRQFILSSKKLLLSDSGFYLCAWSLIRDGYTFGSGTRLTVV.

The rearrangement links TRBV15 to TRBJ2-3, with 12 bases matching TRBD2. The CDR3 has 20 amino acids. The germline CDR1 and CDR2 sequences are LNHNV and YYDKDF (reference sequence). After removal of 0 bases from V and 4 bases from J, the junction contained 14 bases not matched to a gene. DNA of the CDR3: TGTGCCACCAGCAGAGATCGTCTACAGGGAGGGACTAGCGGGTCAGATACGCAGTATTTT. This codes for CATSRDRLQGGTSGSDTQYF.

The chain combines TRBV5-8 with TRBJ1-4; D is uncertain. The CDR3 is 13 amino acids. With 4 bases removed from V and 3 bases from J, the gap between germline ends came to 7 bases. Germline V gives CDR1 SGHTS, CDR2 YDEGEE. The CDR3 region has the DNA TGTGCCAGCAGCACCAACTCTAATGAAAAACTGTTTTTT. As protein: CASSTNSNEKLFF.

V usage is TRBV5-1 and J usage is TRBJ1-2; maybe TRBD1 (6 bases). CDR1 is SGHRS, CDR2 YFSETQ, per germline. Trimming removed 2 bases at V and 10 bases at J, with 18 bases between. The CDR3 length is 14 residues. This chain's CDR3 is CASSFYREFPPYTF. CDR3 nucleotides: TGCGCCAGCAGCTTCTACAGGGAGTTCCCTCCCTACACCTTC.

V usage is TRBV11-3 and J usage is TRBJ1-1; no definite D call. Between the trimmed V and J ends, which lost 5 bases and 1 base, there was a span of 11 bases. Germline CDR1 and CDR2: SGHNT and YENEEA. The CDR3 totals 14 residues. This chain's CDR3 is CASSPSGPNTEAFF. CDR3 DNA sequence: TGTGCCAGCAGCCCATCAGGCCCGAACACTGAAGCTTTCTTT.

This clone turned up a few times. V is TRBV19 and J is TRBJ2-7; D may be TRBD2 (5 bases). The length of the CDR3 is 14 residues. Germline CDR1 LNHDA, CDR2 SQIVND (reference sequence). Trimming cost V 3 bases and J 0 bases, with 9 bases left between them. The CDR3 DNA reads TGTGCCAGTAGTATTGGACGGGACTCCTACGAGCAGTACTTC. Its protein is CASSIGRDSYEQYF. The whole variable domain, remainder taken from reference TRBV19 and TRBJ2-7, is DGGITQSPKYLFRKEGQNVTLSCEQNLNHDAMYWYRQDPGQGLRLIYYSQIVNDFQKGDIAEGYSVSREKKESFPLTVTSAQKNPTAFYLCASSIGRDSYEQYFGPGTRLTVT.

This sequence joins TRBV21-1 and TRBJ2-4; TRBD1, the table's D call, lacks a check against the DNA. TRBV21-1 is described as a pseudogene. The CDR3 contains 15 residues. CDR3 bases: TGTGCCAGCAGCAAACGCGGGGACAGCAAAAACATTCAGTACTTC. This gives the protein CASSKRGDSKNIQYF.